The present T cell receptor beta chain was sequenced within a study of blood T cell repertoires in COVID-19. V lost 4 bases and J 9 bases, leaving 10 bases between the germline ends. The CDR3 runs to 12 residues. The germline V gene encodes CDR1 SGHTA and CDR2 FQGNSA. Per the study methods: The authors estimated nucleated cell counts from reference gene primer amplification. TCRdb keeps only in-frame clones here, not all; method: immunoSEQ multiplex PCR. The D gene and trimming were derived from the DNA, and the V and J assignments and clone size from that table. Of hundreds of thousands of clones in the sample, approximately 90% were seen once.

This TCR came from a woman aged 40 to 49 with acute COVID-19. The specimen was PBMCs or T cells enriched from blood (not recorded which). The V call is TRBV7-2, the J call TRBJ2-1, with a tentative D call TRBD2 (5 bases). The CDR3 nucleotides read TGTGCCAGCAGCTCTAGCATCGGTGAGCAGTTCTTC. This gives the protein CASSSSIGEQFF.